This T cell receptor beta chain was retrieved from a study of CD8 T cells in ankylosing spondylitis. Study findings and constraints: Blood of patients with ankylosing spondylitis appeared to be characterized by a TCR beta motif of several highly homologous variants.

The CDR3 is 15 amino acids. Germline V gives CDR1 SGHRS, CDR2 YFSETQ. V was shortened by 4 bases and J by 5 bases, with 16 bases between the two germline ends. At least ten counts were recorded for this clonotype. Its antigen is currently unknown. TCRdb passed the 5' RACE reads through MiXCR, listing each CDR3 protein once. The sample lists about 750,000 distinct CDR3 sequences, under 20% seen once, with under 20% in the top ten. This TCR derives from a male donor with ankylosing spondylitis. The rearrangement uses TRBV5-1 and TRBJ1-5; a weak D match, TRBD1 (5 bases). Material: blood, either unsorted or a sorted T cell fraction (not recorded which). The CDR3 DNA sequence: TGCGCCAGCAGCCCGAGTTCCAGGGTGGATCAGCCCCAGCATTTT. This encodes CASSPSSRVDQPQHF. Looking up the rest from reference TRBV5-1 and TRBJ1-5 gives the full variable domain: KAGVTQTPRYLIKTRGQQVTLSCSPISGHRSVSWYQQTPGQGLQFLFEYFSETQRNKGNFPGRFSGRQFSNSRSEMNVSTLELGDSALYLCASSPSSRVDQPQHFGDGTRLSIL.